In this sample, the clone carrying this TCR beta chain turned up a few times. This CDR3 spans 14 amino acids. The V and J ends lost 6 bases and 8 bases respectively, with 16 bases between them. The V gene's germline CDR1 is LNHDA and CDR2 SQIVND (reference sequence). Original handling: Amplification of reference gene primers was used by the study to estimate nucleated cell counts. The assay was immunoSEQ multiplex PCR, and TCRdb's table has in-frame clones only and misses some. V, J and clone size reflect that table, while D and trimming were determined from the DNA. The sample contains about 170,000 clones, approximately 83% of which appear only once. The data are from a study of blood T cell repertoires in COVID-19. Study-wide background: T cells, B-cell-depleted T cells, or PBMCs provided the cDNA or gDNA that served as material.

Sequenced material: peripheral blood. The clonotype originates from a man aged 65 to 79 with active or convalescent COVID-19. This chain uses TRBV19 with TRBJ2-2; D call uncertain. Here the CDR3 reads CASSPQQALGELFF. The CDR3 DNA is TGTGCCAGTAGCCCCCAGCAGGCCCTAGGGGAGCTGTTTTTT.